The TCR beta chain under discussion was sequenced for a study of T cell repertoires in ileal Crohn's disease. Time point indicated: neoterminal ileum biopsy at postoperative endoscopy, about 6 months after surgery. CDR3 size: 13 residues. V was shortened by 7 bases and J by 5 bases, with 14 bases between the two germline ends. Germline V lookup: CDR1 SGHTA, CDR2 FQGTGA. Profiling relied on immunoSEQ multiplex PCR, and the TCRdb table lists in-frame clones only, not all of them. Counted here are roughly 1,700 clones, around 89% occurring once; the ten biggest clones make up approximately 4.5%. The TCR comes from an adult with Crohn's disease. The chain joins TRBV7-3 to TRBJ1-1, with D maybe TRBD1 (5 bases). Source material: ileal tissue. The CDR3, as DNA: TGTGCCAGCACCAAGCAAAGGGGAACTGAAGCTTTCTTT. Translation gives CASTKQRGTEAFF. The whole variable domain, filled in from reference TRBV7-3 and TRBJ1-1, reads GAGVSQTPSNKVTEKGKYVELRCDPISGHTALYWYRQSLGQGPEFLIYFQGTGAADDSGLPNDRFFAVRPEGSVSTLKIQRTERGDSAVYLCASTKQRGTEAFFGQGTRLTVV.